This T cell receptor beta chain was found in a study of cytomegalovirus exposure and HLA in healthy donors. At the level of the study: Unique TCRs from HLA-typed donors, some 85 million of them, were held in an early data release. Study results and caveats: Fewer N-insertions than the roughly 670-donor mean were reportedly shown by an Asian-associated ancestry cluster in a later analysis.

60 Vbeta and 13 Jbeta primers were used in PCR. Generated by immunoSEQ multiplex PCR, the TCRdb table keeps only in-frame clones and is missing some. The sample data list about 110,000 clones. Comments on this clone: Its antigen is as yet unknown.

The length of the CDR3 is 15 residues. In germline, CDR1 is SGHRS, CDR2 YFSETQ. V trimming: 4 bases; J trimming: 0 bases; junction bases outside the gene matches: 5. The gene calls are TRBV5-1 and TRBJ1-1; 8 positions agree with TRBD1. This sequence originates from a man aged 50 to 60 in good health and CMV-seronegative. Specimen: PBMCs. Here the CDR3 DNA reads TGCGCCAGCAGCGACGGACAGGGCCTGAACACTGAAGCTTTCTTT. Its translation: CASSDGQGLNTEAFF.